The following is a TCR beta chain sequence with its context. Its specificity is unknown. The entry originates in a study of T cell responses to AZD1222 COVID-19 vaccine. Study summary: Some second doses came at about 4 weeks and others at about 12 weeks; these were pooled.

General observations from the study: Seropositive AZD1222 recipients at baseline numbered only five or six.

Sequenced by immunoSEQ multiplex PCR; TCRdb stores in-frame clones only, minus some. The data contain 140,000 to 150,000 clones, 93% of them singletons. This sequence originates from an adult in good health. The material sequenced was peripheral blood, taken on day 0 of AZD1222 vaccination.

CDR3 loop: CASSLMGRDTEAFF. The CDR3 DNA sequence: TGTGCCAGCAGCTTAATGGGCAGGGATACTGAAGCTTTCTTT. The chain is built from TRBV7-9 and TRBJ1-1; D might be TRBD1 (5 bases). V dropped 2 bases and J dropped 5 bases, with 12 bases sitting between them. Germline V gives CDR1 SEHNR, CDR2 FQNEAQ (reference sequence). The CDR3 has 14 residues.